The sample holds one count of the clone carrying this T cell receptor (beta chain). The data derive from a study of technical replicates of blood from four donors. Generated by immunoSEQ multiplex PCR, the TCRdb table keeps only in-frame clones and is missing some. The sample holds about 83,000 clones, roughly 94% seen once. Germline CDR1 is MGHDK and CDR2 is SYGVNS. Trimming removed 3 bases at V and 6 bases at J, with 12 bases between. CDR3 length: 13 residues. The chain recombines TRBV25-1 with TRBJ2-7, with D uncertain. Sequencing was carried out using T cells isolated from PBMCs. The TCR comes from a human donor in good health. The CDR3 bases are TGTGCCAGCAGTGAGAGCCGTAACGGCGAGCAGTACTTC. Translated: CASSESRNGEQYF.